This T cell receptor beta chain emerged from a study of Tregs in tolerant kidney transplant recipients. Trimming stripped 2 bases from V and 9 bases from J, with 16 bases between. From germline, CDR1 is SGHTA and CDR2 FQGNSA. The length of the CDR3 is 15 residues. The nonmyeloablative bone marrow transplants came from related graft donors, with transient mixed chimerism. This table comes from immunoSEQ multiplex PCR, and its TCRdb copy is limited to in-frame clones, with some not included. The sample has about 81,000 clones, more than 85% seen once. This specimen was CD4+ T cells from blood (PBMCs), taken 24 months after the transplant. The rearrangement joins TRBV7-2 to TRBJ1-4, with D perhaps matching TRBD1 (6 bases). The sequence came from a human patient who received a combined kidney and bone marrow transplant. Some T cells here may be from the graft donor. CDR3 DNA sequence: TGTGCCAGCAGCTTATATGGACAGCCGCCCAAAAAACTGTTTTTT. Protein sequence: CASSLYGQPPKKLFF.